The entry below describes one T cell receptor beta chain. cDNA reverse transcribed from extracted RNA served as the sequencing template. Repertoires were generated with immunoSEQ multiplex PCR, while TCRdb's copy carries only in-frame clones and drops some. The sample lists 100,000 to 150,000 clones; 45% to 60% were seen once. The sample is drawn from a study of CD8+ T cells in alopecia areata. Germline values: CDR1 ENHRY, CDR2 SYGVKD. V was pared by 4 bases and J by 10 bases, with 12 bases between. This CDR3 is 12 amino acids long. The sequencing used CD4+ T cells sorted from blood, collected at week 0. The chain is built from TRBV10-3 and TRBJ2-3; the D call may be TRBD1 or TRBD2 (5 bases each). The clonotype comes from a human donor with alopecia areata. The CDR3, as DNA: TGTGCCATCAGTGTCTGGGGGAGTGCGCAGTATTTT. It is translated as CAISVWGSAQYF.